One sample yielded the 5 T cell receptor beta chains listed below, sequenced in a study of CD4 T cells in relation to SARS-CoV-2 and coronaviruses. Their target antigens are unknown. This table comes from immunoSEQ multiplex PCR, and its TCRdb copy is limited to in-frame clones, with some not included. The sample yields about 36,000 clones, around 77% seen once. Sequencing was performed on memory CD4+ T cells from PBMCs, cultured in vitro. Every receptor here comes from an adult with COVID-19.

This sequence joins TRBV3-1 (or the pseudogene TRBV3-2) and TRBJ2-7; 12 bases match TRBD2. The germline CDR1 and CDR2 sequences are LGHDT and YNNKEL (reference sequence). The ends lost 4 bases at V and 6 bases at J; junction bases unmatched: 4. CDR3 length equals 14 residues. DNA for the CDR3: TGTGCCAGCAGCCTGACGGGACTAGCGGGCGAGCAGTACTTC. Residues: CASSLTGLAGEQYF.

This clone showed up just a few times. The V call is TRBV27, the J call TRBJ2-1; 9 positions match TRBD2. This CDR3 comprises 17 residues. CDR1 and CDR2 from the germline V gene are MNHEY and SMNVEV (reference sequence). After removal of 5 bases from V and 8 bases from J, the junction contained 16 bases not matched to a gene. The CDR3 region has the DNA TGTGCCAGCAGTCGAAAAGTAGCGGGAGAACCTCGGGATGAGCAGTTCTTC. It specifies CASSRKVAGEPRDEQFF.

The J gene is TRBJ2-1, the V gene TRBV5-4; 10 bases agree with TRBD2. Germline V lookup: CDR1 SGHNT, CDR2 YYREEE (reference sequence). The CDR3 is 15 residues long. J lost 8 bases, V lost 0 bases, and 5 bases had no gene match. DNA for the CDR3: TGTGCCAGCAGCTTGGGAGCTAGCGGGAGCGATGAGCAGTTCTTC. Translation gives CASSLGASGSDEQFF.

This chain links TRBV19 with TRBJ2-7, with D unresolved. CDR1 and CDR2 (germline): LNHDA, SQIVND (reference sequence). Trimming cost V 6 bases and J 6 bases, with 15 bases left between them. The CDR3 is 13 amino acids. CDR3 sequence: CASSTPGLGEQYF. The CDR3 nucleotides read TGTGCCAGTAGCACCCCGGGCCTAGGCGAGCAGTACTTC.

V usage is TRBV14 and J usage is TRBJ2-7; 13 bases map to TRBD2. V trimming: 4 bases; J trimming: 4 bases; junction bases outside the gene matches: 4. Looked up from germline, CDR1 is SGHDN and CDR2 is FVKESK. This CDR3 contains 15 residues. The DNA of the CDR3 is TGTGCCAGCAGCCCACTAGCGGGAGGGTTGTACGAGCAGTACTTC. Its protein is CASSPLAGGLYEQYF.